These 29 T cell receptor beta chains were sequenced from one sample in a study of cytomegalovirus exposure and HLA in healthy donors. The primer mix had 60 Vbeta and 13 Jbeta primers. Assay used: immunoSEQ multiplex PCR; TCRdb lists only in-frame clones, some missing. The table lists under 150,000 clones, approximately 72% of them singletons. The source material was PBMCs. The receptors originated from a woman between 45 and 65 years old in good health and CMV-seropositive.

The CDR3 reads CASRRSGGQGYEQYF. CDR3 DNA: TGTGCCAGCCGGAGATCGGGGGGACAGGGCTACGAGCAGTACTTC. The chain employs TRBV18 and TRBJ2-7; TRBD1 matches at 9 bases. Germline V gene data show CDR1 as KGHSH and CDR2 as LQKENI. This CDR3 region has 15 residues. J was trimmed by 3 bases and V by 8 bases; bases with no gene match: 11.

This clone was picked up a small number of times. This chain joins TRBV2 and TRBJ2-1, with 12 nucleotides matching TRBD2. The germline V gene encodes CDR1 SNHLY and CDR2 FYNNEI. J lost 8 bases, V lost 1 base, and 3 bases had no gene match. The CDR3 length is 15 residues. This chain's CDR3 is CASSEGLAGVYEQFF. The CDR3 DNA follows: TGTGCCAGCAGTGAAGGACTAGCGGGAGTCTATGAGCAGTTCTTC.

The chain uses TRBV29-1 and TRBJ2-3; tentative D call: TRBD2 (6 bases). The CDR3 runs to 16 residues. Trimming pared 0 bases from V and 0 bases from J, leaving 13 bases between. Looked up from germline, CDR1 is SQVTM and CDR2 is ANQGSEA. The CDR3 spells CSVEERGTASTDTQYF. For the CDR3, the DNA is TGCAGCGTTGAAGAGCGCGGGACGGCGAGCACAGATACGCAGTATTTT.

J is TRBJ1-2 and V is TRBV25-1; D is undetermined. This CDR3 has 18 residues. Per the germline V gene, CDR1 is MGHDK and CDR2 is SYGVNS. V lost 4 bases and J lost 4, with 25 bases in between. The CDR3 DNA reads as TGTGCCAGCAGTGGTCCCTTAGACCTACTATTTTCCCGCTATGGCTACACCTTC. Amino acid sequence: CASSGPLDLLFSRYGYTF.

The chain couples TRBV5-6 to TRBJ2-7; D perhaps matches TRBD2 (6 bases). With 1 base removed from V and 2 bases from J, the gap between germline ends came to 16 bases. CDR3 length: 16 amino acids. Germline lookup yields CDR1 SGHDT and CDR2 YYEEEE. The chain's CDR3 is CASSLLSGTQAYEQYF. The CDR3 region has the DNA TGTGCCAGCAGCTTGCTTAGCGGCACCCAGGCCTACGAGCAGTACTTC.

This rearrangement joins TRBV7-6 to TRBJ2-2, with a weak D call TRBD2 (5 bases). Trimming took off 1 base at V and 1 base at J, with 7 bases between the two ends. The CDR3 is 15 amino acids. Germline V gene lookup returns CDR1 SGHVS and CDR2 FNYEAQ. CDR3 region: CASSLVGGNTGELFF. The CDR3 coding sequence is TGTGCCAGCAGCTTAGTCGGAGGGAACACCGGGGAGCTGTTTTTT.

The chain couples TRBV7-9 to TRBJ2-5; possibly TRBD2 for D (7 bases). The CDR3 has 15 residues. The V and J ends lost 2 bases and 1 base respectively, with 11 bases between them. Germline CDR1 is SEHNR and CDR2 is FQNEAQ (reference sequence). CDR3 protein: CASSLIGGRQETQYF. CDR3 bases: TGTGCCAGCAGCTTAATCGGGGGGCGCCAAGAGACCCAGTACTTC.

This chain links TRBV4-3 with TRBJ2-3; 8 bases agree with TRBD2. V shed 0 bases, J shed 3 bases, and the junction held 8 bases outside the gene matches. The V gene's germline CDR1 is LGHNA and CDR2 YSLEER. CDR3 length equals 17 residues. Here the CDR3 reads CASSQDWSGSATDTQYF. CDR3 DNA: TGCGCCAGCAGCCAAGATTGGAGCGGGAGTGCAACAGATACGCAGTATTTT.

The CDR3 DNA sequence: TGTGCCAGCAGCTACCGACAGGGCCCTAGCTACGAGCAGTACTTC. It is translated as CASSYRQGPSYEQYF. V gene TRBV6-5 combines with J gene TRBJ2-7, with 7 bases matching TRBD1. CDR3 length: 15 residues. After removal of 6 bases from V and 3 bases from J, the junction contained 11 bases not matched to a gene. Germline V gene lookup returns CDR1 MNHEY and CDR2 SVGAGI.

The chain uses TRBV9 and TRBJ2-6; D not resolved. The V end lost 4 bases, the J end lost 1 base, and 6 bases lay between the germline ends. CDR1 and CDR2 (germline): SGDLS, YYNGEE. This CDR3 has 14 residues. The CDR3 DNA follows: TGTGCCAGCAGCCCTAGATCTGGGGCCAACGTCCTGACTTTC. Translated: CASSPRSGANVLTF. Full variable domain (rest looked up from reference TRBV9 and TRBJ2-6): DSGVTQTPKHLITATGQRVTLRCSPRSGDLSVYWYQQSLDQGLQFLIQYYNGEERAKGNILERFSAQQFPDLHSELNLSSLELGDSALYFCASSPRSGANVLTFGAGSRLTVL.

The chain's CDR3 is CASSQLIRRLNEKLFF. The CDR3 DNA is TGCGCCAGCAGCCAATTAATCCGCAGGCTTAATGAAAAACTGTTTTTT. The V gene is TRBV4-3, the J gene TRBJ1-4; D gene ambiguous. Germline assignment: CDR1 LGHNA and CDR2 YSLEER. The CDR3 spans 16 residues. The V end was cut by 2 bases, the J end by 4 bases, with 14 bases between.

V gene TRBV27 combines with J gene TRBJ2-1; TRBD1 matches 7 bases. V shed 0 bases, J shed 10 bases, and the junction held 0 bases outside the gene matches. Germline values: CDR1 MNHEY, CDR2 SMNVEV (reference sequence). This CDR3 contains 12 residues. For the CDR3, the DNA is TGTGCCAGCAGTTTATCAGGGGGCGAGCAGTTCTTC. This translates into CASSLSGGEQFF.

Only a few counts were recorded for this clone. The chain has TRBV6-5 and TRBJ1-2; 10 nucleotides align to TRBD1. Germline CDR1 MNHEY, CDR2 SVGAGI. The CDR3 is 15 residues long. J lost 4 bases, V lost 2 bases, and 4 bases had no gene match. The CDR3 loop reads CASSYKTGGGYGYTF. CDR3 sequence (DNA): TGTGCCAGCAGTTACAAGACAGGGGGCGGCTATGGCTACACCTTC.

The chain has TRBV4-3 and TRBJ2-7; TRBD1 agrees at 9 bases. V shed 0 bases and J 6 bases; nucleotides not matched to a gene: 9. This CDR3 is built from 16 residues. Per the germline V gene, CDR1 is LGHNA and CDR2 is YSLEER. This CDR3 reads CASSQDYRTGALEQYF. The DNA of the CDR3 is TGCGCCAGCAGCCAAGATTATCGGACAGGGGCGCTCGAGCAGTACTTC.

The chain carries TRBV30 and TRBJ2-1, with a weak D call TRBD2 (5 bases). Germline V gene data show CDR1 as GTSNPN and CDR2 as SVGIG (reference sequence). The length of the CDR3 is 15 residues. Trimming left V 3 bases short and J 4 bases short, with 16 bases between. The CDR3 region is CAWSSGGLRYNEQFF. DNA of the CDR3: TGTGCCTGGAGCTCGGGCGGGTTGCGTTACAATGAGCAGTTCTTC.

The chain recombines TRBV2 with TRBJ2-1; D remains unclear. Germline CDR1 and CDR2: SNHLY and FYNNEI. V was cut by 3 bases and J by 4 bases, with 4 bases left in between. This CDR3 contains 12 residues. The CDR3, as DNA: TGTGCCAGCAGTGACCCTTACAATGAGCAGTTCTTC. Its protein product is CASSDPYNEQFF.

The chain carries TRBV7-3 and TRBJ1-2; D is possibly TRBD1 (5 bases). Germline V gene sequence: CDR1 SGHTA, CDR2 FQGTGA. Trimming took 5 bases from V and 4 from J, leaving 8 bases between them. This CDR3 spans 12 amino acids. The CDR3 region has the DNA TGTGCCAGCAGCCGACAGCTCTATGGCTACACCTTC. This sequence encodes CASSRQLYGYTF.

The J gene is TRBJ2-3, the V gene TRBV5-5; maybe TRBD1 (5 bases). V lost 2 bases and J lost 0, with 7 bases in between. In germline, CDR1 is SGHKS, CDR2 YYEKEE (reference sequence). The CDR3 consists of 14 residues. CDR3 sequence (DNA): TGTGCCAGCAGCTTCAGGGATAGCACAGATACGCAGTATTTT. Translation gives CASSFRDSTDTQYF.

The chain has TRBV9 and TRBJ1-6, with D hard to call. The CDR3 is 15 residues long. The V end was cut by 2 bases, the J end by 7 bases, with 13 bases between. Germline lookup yields CDR1 SGDLS and CDR2 YYNGEE. The CDR3 here is CASSVEPSGNSPLHF. The CDR3 nucleotides are TGTGCCAGCAGCGTGGAACCCTCGGGGAATTCACCCCTCCACTTT.

The CDR3 sequence is CASSPGLAGYNEQFF. CDR3 in DNA: TGTGCCAGCAGCCCCGGACTAGCGGGATACAATGAGCAGTTCTTC. The V and J genes are TRBV5-4 and TRBJ2-1; TRBD2 aligns across 12 bases. CDR1 and CDR2 from the germline V gene are SGHNT and YYREEE (reference sequence). The V gene end was trimmed by 4 bases and the J gene end by 4 bases; junction bases not matched to a gene: 3. This CDR3 spans 15 amino acids.

The V gene is TRBV11-3, the J gene TRBJ1-1; D gene ambiguous. V lost 4 bases and J lost 5, with 11 bases in between. The CDR3 runs 13 residues. Germline assignment: CDR1 SGHNT and CDR2 YENEEA. The CDR3 DNA is TGTGCCAGCAGCTCGGGCCGAGGGACTGAAGCTTTCTTT. Protein: CASSSGRGTEAFF.

The V gene is TRBV5-1, the J gene TRBJ2-7, with 8 bases lining up with TRBD1. The CDR3 is 17 residues long. CDR1 is SGHRS and CDR2 is YFSETQ in the germline V gene. Trimming took 4 bases from V and 6 from J; bases not matched to a gene: 18. The CDR3 nucleotides are TGCGCCAGCAGCGCCTACCCGGGACAGGTAACGGCCCCCGAGCAGTACTTC. Amino acid sequence: CASSAYPGQVTAPEQYF.

The chain couples TRBV10-3 to TRBJ2-3; possible D gene TRBD1, 6 bases. Germline V gene lookup returns CDR1 ENHRY and CDR2 SYGVKD. Trimming shortened V by 11 bases and J by 1 base, and 16 bases separated the two germline ends. This CDR3 has 14 residues. This chain's CDR3 is CAVSEDSGTDTQYF. The CDR3 DNA reads as TGTGCCGTGTCTGAGGACAGCGGCACAGATACGCAGTATTTT.

The sample holds a few counts of this clone. The CDR3 region is CASSLVTGGNYGYTF. DNA of the CDR3: TGTGCCAGCAGCTTAGTAACAGGGGGCAACTATGGCTACACCTTC. The chain links TRBV7-2 to TRBJ1-2; TRBD1 matches 9 bases. V was pared by 1 base and J by 2 bases, with 2 bases of the junction left unmatched. The CDR3 sequence is 15 residues long. The V gene's germline CDR1 is SGHTA and CDR2 FQGNSA. Based on the CDR3 plus reference TRBV7-2 and TRBJ1-2, the full variable domain is GAGVSQSPSNKVTEKGKDVELRCDPISGHTALYWYRQSLGQGLEFLIYFQGNSAPDKSGLPSDRFSAERTGGSVSTLTIQRTQQEDSAVYLCASSLVTGGNYGYTFGSGTRLTVV.

This chain links TRBV30 with TRBJ2-5; TRBD2 matches at 7 bases. The ends lost 2 bases at V and 4 bases at J; junction bases unmatched: 7. Germline assignment: CDR1 GTSNPN and CDR2 SVGIG (reference sequence). CDR3 length: 14 residues. For the CDR3, the DNA is TGTGCCTGGAGTCCGACACGGACTAGAGAGACCCAGTACTTC. It encodes CAWSPTRTRETQYF. Variable domain in full (rest from reference TRBV30 and TRBJ2-5): SQTIHQWPATLVQPVGSPLSLECTVEGTSNPNLYWYRQAAGRGLQLLFYSVGIGQISSEVPQNLSASRPQDRQFILSSKKLLLSDSGFYLCAWSPTRTRETQYFGPGTRLLVL.

The rearrangement uses TRBV19 and TRBJ2-5, with TRBD1 as a possible D gene (6 bases). The V and J ends lost 6 bases and 7 bases respectively, with 9 bases between them. The length of the CDR3 is 11 residues. Per germline, CDR1 LNHDA and CDR2 SQIVND (reference sequence). The CDR3 DNA is TGTGCCAGTAGCTCCAGGGGGACCCAGTACTTC. Translated: CASSSRGTQYF.

The chain has TRBV5-1 and TRBJ1-1; 7 bases match TRBD1. Germline V lookup: CDR1 SGHRS, CDR2 YFSETQ. V trimming: 2 bases; J trimming: 3 bases; junction bases outside the gene matches: 1. The CDR3 totals 13 residues. The CDR3 bases are TGCGCCAGCAGCTTCCAGGGGGACACTGAAGCTTTCTTT. This translates into CASSFQGDTEAFF.

V is TRBV6-5 and J is TRBJ2-1; 8 bases match TRBD2. This CDR3 comprises 15 residues. V lost 2 bases, J lost 7 bases, and 7 bases stayed unmatched. CDR1 MNHEY and CDR2 SVGAGI come from the germline V gene. CDR3 sequence (DNA): TGTGCCAGCAGTTACGGGTTAGCGGGGCGGAATGAGCAGTTCTTC. Protein: CASSYGLAGRNEQFF.

In its sample, this clone was seen a few times. The J gene is TRBJ2-5, the V gene TRBV30, with TRBD2 identical over 8 bases. Trimming cost V 7 bases and J 5 bases; bases outside gene matches: 9. The length of the CDR3 is 13 residues. Per germline, CDR1 GTSNPN and CDR2 SVGIG (reference sequence). The CDR3, as DNA: TGTGCCTTCCGCCGGGAGGGTTTCGAGACCCAGTACTTC. It encodes CAFRREGFETQYF.